One sample yielded the 3 T cell receptor beta chains listed below, sequenced in a study of T cell clonality in common variable immunodeficiency. Some clones are missing from TCRdb's copy, which holds only in-frame ones; the method was immunoSEQ multiplex PCR. This sample comprises fewer than 50,000 clones, none seen once only. The sample comprised peripheral blood mononuclear cells. The source is a person between 18 and 75 years old in good health.

This clone was counted at least ten times. The read finishes 3 residues shy of the CDR3 end, and the germline J gene is used to complete it. The J gene is TRBJ1-1, the V gene TRBV5-4; 8 bases are a match to TRBD1. J was trimmed by 0 bases and V by 3 bases; bases with no gene match: 4. The CDR3 runs 15 residues. CDR1 and CDR2 from the germline V gene are SGHNT and YYREEE (reference sequence). CDR3 in amino acids: CASSWGDRLNTEAFF. CDR3 DNA, as far as it was read: TGTGCCAGCAGCTGGGGGGACAGGCTGAACACTGAA.

This clone was recorded at least ten times. The read ends 3 residues early relative to the CDR3; the germline J gene fills the gap. The rearrangement links TRBV15 to TRBJ2-1; TRBD2 matches 8 bases. The J segment lost 8 bases and the V segment lost 5 bases, leaving 11 bases of the junction unmatched. CDR3 size: 15 residues. The germline CDR1 and CDR2 sequences are LNHNV and YYDKDF (reference sequence). Partial CDR3 DNA: TGTGCCACCAGCGCCGGCCAGCGGGGGTTCTATGAG. Translated: CATSAGQRGFYE. The full-length CDR3 reads as CATSAGQRGFYEQFF.

On this clone itself: The read terminates 3 residues before the CDR3 end, so the remaining end is supplied by the germline J gene. The gene calls are TRBV7-8 and TRBJ2-3; TRBD1 matches 8 bases. The V gene end was trimmed by 4 bases and the J gene end by 4 bases; junction bases not matched to a gene: 10. Germline-derived CDR1 and CDR2 are SGHVS and FQNEAQ. This CDR3 is built from 16 residues. This CDR3 reads CASSSRVRGLADTQYF. The DNA read from the CDR3 is TGTGCCAGCAGCTCTAGGGTCAGGGGGCTGGCAGATACG.